This TCR beta chain came from a study of cytomegalovirus exposure and HLA in healthy donors. Study findings and constraints: The authors judged a highly shared variant cluster likely a sequencing artifact.

Deletions cut 7 bases from V and 1 base from J, with 20 bases between. The germline CDR1 and CDR2 sequences are ENHRY and SYGVKD. The CDR3 has 16 residues. It was with 60 Vbeta and 13 Jbeta primers that the PCR ran. Here immunoSEQ multiplex PCR was the method, and the copy in TCRdb shows in-frame clones only, minus some. Among about 160,000 clones listed, 80% were seen once. On this clone itself: Antigen unknown.

The specimen sequenced was PBMCs. The receptor comes from a man in his thirties or forties in good health and CMV-seronegative. The chain recombines TRBV10-3 with TRBJ2-7; D perhaps matches TRBD1 (8 bases). CDR3 protein: CAIKRDRISSSYEQYF. CDR3 DNA: TGTGCCATCAAGCGGGACAGGATTTCTAGTTCCTACGAGCAGTACTTC.